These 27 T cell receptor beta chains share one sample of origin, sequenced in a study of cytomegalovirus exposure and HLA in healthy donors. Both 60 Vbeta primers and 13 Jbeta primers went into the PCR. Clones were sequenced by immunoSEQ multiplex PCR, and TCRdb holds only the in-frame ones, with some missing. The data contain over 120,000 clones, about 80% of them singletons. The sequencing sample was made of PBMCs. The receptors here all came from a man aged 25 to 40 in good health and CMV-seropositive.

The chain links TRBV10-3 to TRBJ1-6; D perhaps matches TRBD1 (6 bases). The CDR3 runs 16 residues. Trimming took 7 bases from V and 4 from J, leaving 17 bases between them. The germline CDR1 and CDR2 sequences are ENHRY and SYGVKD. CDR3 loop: CAITPRQDPYNSPLHF. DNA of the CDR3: TGTGCCATCACCCCTCGACAGGATCCTTATAATTCACCCCTCCACTTT.

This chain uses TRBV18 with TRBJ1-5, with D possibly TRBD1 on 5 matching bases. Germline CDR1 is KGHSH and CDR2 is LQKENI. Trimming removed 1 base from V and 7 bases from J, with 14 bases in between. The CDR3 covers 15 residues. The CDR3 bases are TGTGCCAGCTCACCACTGGTGGGGGAGGGACAGCCCCAGCATTTT. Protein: CASSPLVGEGQPQHF. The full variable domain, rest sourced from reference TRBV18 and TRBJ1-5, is NAGVMQNPRHLVRRRGQEARLRCSPMKGHSHVYWYRQLPEEGLKFMVYLQKENIIDESGMPKERFSAEFPKEGPSILRIQQVVRGDSAAYFCASSPLVGEGQPQHFGDGTRLSIL.

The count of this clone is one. Written as DNA, the CDR3 is TGTGCCAGCAGCTTCGGCGGGAGCTACGAGCAGTACTTC. This gives the protein CASSFGGSYEQYF. The chain combines TRBV7-6 with TRBJ2-7, with TRBD2 matching over 7 bases. V shed 3 bases, J shed 3 bases, and the junction held 2 bases outside the gene matches. The CDR3 is made up of 13 amino acids. Germline CDR1 and CDR2: SGHVS and FNYEAQ. Variable domain in full (rest from reference TRBV7-6 and TRBJ2-7): GAGVSQSPRYKVTKRGQDVALRCDPISGHVSLYWYRQALGQGPEFLTYFNYEAQQDKSGLPNDRFSAERPEGSISTLTIQRTEQRDSAMYRCASSFGGSYEQYFGPGTRLTVT.

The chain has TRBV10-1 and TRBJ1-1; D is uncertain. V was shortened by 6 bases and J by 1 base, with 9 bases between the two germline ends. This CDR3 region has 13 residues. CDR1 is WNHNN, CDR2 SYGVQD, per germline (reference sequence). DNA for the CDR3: TGCGCCAGCAGGAGGGCAGCGAACACTGAAGCTTTCTTT. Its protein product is CASRRAANTEAFF.

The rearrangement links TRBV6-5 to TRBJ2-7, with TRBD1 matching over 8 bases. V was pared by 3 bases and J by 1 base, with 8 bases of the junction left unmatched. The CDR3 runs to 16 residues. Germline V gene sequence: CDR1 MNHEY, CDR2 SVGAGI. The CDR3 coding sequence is TGTGCCAGCAGTTATTCCGGGACAGGCACTTCCTACGAGCAGTACTTC. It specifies CASSYSGTGTSYEQYF.

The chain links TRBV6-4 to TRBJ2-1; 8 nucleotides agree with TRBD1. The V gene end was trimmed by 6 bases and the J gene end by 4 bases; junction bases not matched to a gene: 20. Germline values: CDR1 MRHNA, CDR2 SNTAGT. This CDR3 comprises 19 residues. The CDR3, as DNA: TGTGCCAGCAGGGGGCTTGATTCTGGTGACAGGGGAATATACAATGAGCAGTTCTTC. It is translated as CASRGLDSGDRGIYNEQFF.

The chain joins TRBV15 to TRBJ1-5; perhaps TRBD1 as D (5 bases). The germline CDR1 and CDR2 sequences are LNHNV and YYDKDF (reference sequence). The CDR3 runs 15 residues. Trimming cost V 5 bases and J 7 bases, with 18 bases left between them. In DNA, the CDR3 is TGTGCCACCAGCCCTACCGGGGGAGATCGACAGCCCCAGCATTTT. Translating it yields CATSPTGGDRQPQHF.

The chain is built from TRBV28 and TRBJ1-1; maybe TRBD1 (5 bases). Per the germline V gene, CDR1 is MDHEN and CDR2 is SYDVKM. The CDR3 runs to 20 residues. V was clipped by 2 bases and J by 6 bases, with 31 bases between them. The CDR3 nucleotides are TGTGCCAGCAGTTTAAATGTTGTAGGCAGGGACTCGGGTGGTAGCGCTGAAGCTTTCTTT. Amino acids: CASSLNVVGRDSGGSAEAFF.

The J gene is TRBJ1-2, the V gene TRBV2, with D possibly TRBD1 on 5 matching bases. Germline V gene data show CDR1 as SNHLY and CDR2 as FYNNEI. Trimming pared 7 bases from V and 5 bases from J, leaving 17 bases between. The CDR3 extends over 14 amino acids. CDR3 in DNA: TGTGCCAGCATAGGGACTGGGAAGTGGTATGGCTACACCTTC. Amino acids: CASIGTGKWYGYTF.

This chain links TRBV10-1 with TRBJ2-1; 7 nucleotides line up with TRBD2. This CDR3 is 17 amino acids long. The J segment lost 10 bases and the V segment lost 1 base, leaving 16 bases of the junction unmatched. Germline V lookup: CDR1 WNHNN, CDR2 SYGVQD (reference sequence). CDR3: CASSEFKASAGDLEQFF. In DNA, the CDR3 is TGCGCCAGCAGTGAGTTCAAGGCATCGGCGGGAGATTTAGAGCAGTTCTTC.

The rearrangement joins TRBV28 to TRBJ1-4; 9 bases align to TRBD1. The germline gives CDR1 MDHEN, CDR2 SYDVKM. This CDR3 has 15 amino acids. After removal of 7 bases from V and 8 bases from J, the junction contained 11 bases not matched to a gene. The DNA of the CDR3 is TGTGCCAGCACTTTGGGGGGGACAGGGAGGGAAAAACTGTTTTTT. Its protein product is CASTLGGTGREKLFF.

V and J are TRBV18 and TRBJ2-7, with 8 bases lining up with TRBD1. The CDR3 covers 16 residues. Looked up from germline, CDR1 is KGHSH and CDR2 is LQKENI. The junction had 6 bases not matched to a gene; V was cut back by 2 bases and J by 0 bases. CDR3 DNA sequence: TGTGCCAGCTCACCATCCCAGGGGGCTTCCTCCTACGAGCAGTACTTC. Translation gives CASSPSQGASSYEQYF.

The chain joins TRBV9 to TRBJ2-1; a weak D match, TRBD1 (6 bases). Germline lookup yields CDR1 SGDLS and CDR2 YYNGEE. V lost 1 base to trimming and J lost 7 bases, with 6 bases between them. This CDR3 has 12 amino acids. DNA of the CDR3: TGTGCCAGCAGCGTACAGGGGAATGAGCAGTTCTTC. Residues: CASSVQGNEQFF.

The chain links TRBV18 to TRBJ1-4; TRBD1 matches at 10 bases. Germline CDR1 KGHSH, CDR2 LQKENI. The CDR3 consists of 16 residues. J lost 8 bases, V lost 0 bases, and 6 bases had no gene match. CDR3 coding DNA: TGTGCCAGCTCACCACCGTGGGGGACAGGGGACGAAAAACTGTTTTTT. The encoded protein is CASSPPWGTGDEKLFF.

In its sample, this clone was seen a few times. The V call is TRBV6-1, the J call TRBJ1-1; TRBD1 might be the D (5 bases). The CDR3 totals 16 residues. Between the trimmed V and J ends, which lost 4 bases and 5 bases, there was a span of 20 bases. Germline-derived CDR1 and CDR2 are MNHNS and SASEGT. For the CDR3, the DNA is TGTGCCAGCAGTGCCCTCAACGGGCAGGGCAGAACTGAAGCTTTCTTT. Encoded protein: CASSALNGQGRTEAFF.

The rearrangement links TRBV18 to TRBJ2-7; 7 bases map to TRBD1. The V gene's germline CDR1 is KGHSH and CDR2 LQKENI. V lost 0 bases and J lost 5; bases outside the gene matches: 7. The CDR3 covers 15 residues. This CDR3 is CASSPPDRWFNEQYF. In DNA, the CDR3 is TGTGCCAGCTCACCACCGGACAGGTGGTTCAACGAGCAGTACTTC.

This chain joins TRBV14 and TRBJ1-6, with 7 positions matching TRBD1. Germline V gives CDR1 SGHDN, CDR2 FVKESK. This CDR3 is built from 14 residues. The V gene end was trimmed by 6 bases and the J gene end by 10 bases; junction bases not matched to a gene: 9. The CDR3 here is CASRIQGQESPLHF. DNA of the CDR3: TGTGCCAGCAGGATACAGGGGCAAGAATCACCCCTCCACTTT.

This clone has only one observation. The CDR3 spells CASSSGSTYEQYF. CDR3 sequence (DNA): TGTGCCAGCAGTTCTGGCAGTACCTACGAGCAGTACTTC. The rearrangement uses TRBV28 and TRBJ2-7; D not certain. V was cut by 4 bases and J by 2 bases, with 9 bases left in between. This CDR3 has 13 residues. Looked up from germline, CDR1 is MDHEN and CDR2 is SYDVKM.

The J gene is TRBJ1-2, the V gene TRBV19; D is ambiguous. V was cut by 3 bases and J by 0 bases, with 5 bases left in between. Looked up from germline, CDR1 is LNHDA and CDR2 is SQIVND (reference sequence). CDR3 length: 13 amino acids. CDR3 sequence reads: CASSIGSNYGYTF. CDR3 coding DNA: TGTGCCAGTAGTATCGGTTCTAACTATGGCTACACCTTC.

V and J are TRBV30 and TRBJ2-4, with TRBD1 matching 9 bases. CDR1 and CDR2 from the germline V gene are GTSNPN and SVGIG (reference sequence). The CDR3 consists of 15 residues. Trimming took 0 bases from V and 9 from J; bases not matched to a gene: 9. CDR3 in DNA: TGTGCCTGGAGTGTACCAGGGACAGGGTTGGTCATTCAGTACTTC. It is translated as CAWSVPGTGLVIQYF.

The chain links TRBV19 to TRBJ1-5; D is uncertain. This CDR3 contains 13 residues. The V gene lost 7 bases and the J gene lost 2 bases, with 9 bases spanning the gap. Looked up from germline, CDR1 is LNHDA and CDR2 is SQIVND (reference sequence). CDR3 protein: CASNRQGNQPQHF. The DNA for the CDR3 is TGTGCCAGTAATCGCCAGGGCAATCAGCCCCAGCATTTT.

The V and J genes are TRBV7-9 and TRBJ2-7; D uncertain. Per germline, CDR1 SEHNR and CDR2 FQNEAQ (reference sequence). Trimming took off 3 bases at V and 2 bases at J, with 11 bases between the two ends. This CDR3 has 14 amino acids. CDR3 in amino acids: CASSFVHGTYEQYF. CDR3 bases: TGTGCCAGCAGCTTCGTGCACGGTACCTACGAGCAGTACTTC.

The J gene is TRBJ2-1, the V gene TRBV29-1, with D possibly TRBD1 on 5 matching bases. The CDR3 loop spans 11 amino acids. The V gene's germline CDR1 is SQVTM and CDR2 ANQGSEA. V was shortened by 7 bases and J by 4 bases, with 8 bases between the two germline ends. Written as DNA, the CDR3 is TGCAGCGCGGACACTTACAATGAGCAGTTCTTC. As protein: CSADTYNEQFF.

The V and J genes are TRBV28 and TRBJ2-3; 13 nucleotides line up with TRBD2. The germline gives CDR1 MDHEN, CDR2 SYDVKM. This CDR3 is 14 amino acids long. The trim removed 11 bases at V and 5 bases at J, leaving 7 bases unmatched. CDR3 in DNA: TGTGCCGGTACTAGCGGGGGGGCGGGAGATACGCAGTATTTT. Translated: CAGTSGGAGDTQYF.

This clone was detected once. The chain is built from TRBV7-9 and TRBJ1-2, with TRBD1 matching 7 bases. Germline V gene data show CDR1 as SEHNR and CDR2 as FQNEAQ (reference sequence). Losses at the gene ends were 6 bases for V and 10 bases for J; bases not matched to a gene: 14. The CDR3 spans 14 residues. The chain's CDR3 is CASSDRAGTDFYTF. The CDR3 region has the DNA TGTGCCAGCAGTGACCGGGCCGGGACAGACTTCTACACCTTC.

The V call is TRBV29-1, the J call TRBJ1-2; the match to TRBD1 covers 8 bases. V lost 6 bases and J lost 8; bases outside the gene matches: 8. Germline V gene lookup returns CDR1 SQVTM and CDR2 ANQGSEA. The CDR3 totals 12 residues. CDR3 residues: CSVDGQGVGYTF. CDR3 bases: TGCAGCGTCGATGGACAGGGTGTAGGCTACACCTTC.

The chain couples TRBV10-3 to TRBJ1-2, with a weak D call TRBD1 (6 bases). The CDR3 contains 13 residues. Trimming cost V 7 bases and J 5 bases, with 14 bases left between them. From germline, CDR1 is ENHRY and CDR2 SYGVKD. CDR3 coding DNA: TGTGCCATCAAGTCAGGGGATGTGTATGGCTACACCTTC. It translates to CAIKSGDVYGYTF.